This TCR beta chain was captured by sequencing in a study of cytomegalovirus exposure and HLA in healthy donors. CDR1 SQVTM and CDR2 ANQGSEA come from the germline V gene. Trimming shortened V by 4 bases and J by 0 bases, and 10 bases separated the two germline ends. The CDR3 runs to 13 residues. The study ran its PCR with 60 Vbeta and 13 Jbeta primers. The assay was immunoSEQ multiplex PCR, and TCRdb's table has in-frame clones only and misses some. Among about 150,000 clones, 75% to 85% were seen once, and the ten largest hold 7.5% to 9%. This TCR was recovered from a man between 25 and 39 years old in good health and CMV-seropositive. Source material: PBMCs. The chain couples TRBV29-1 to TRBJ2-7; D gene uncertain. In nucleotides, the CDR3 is TGCAGCGTTGGCAGTCTTTCCTCCTACGAGCAGTACTTC. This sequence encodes CSVGSLSSYEQYF.